The following is a T cell receptor beta chain sequence with its context. Its cognate antigen is unknown. The data belong to a study of graft-versus-host responses after intestinal transplantation. This table comes from immunoSEQ multiplex PCR, and its TCRdb copy is limited to in-frame clones, with some not included. Among some 88,000 clones, roughly 91% were seen once, and the ten largest hold about 2%. Germline values: CDR1 SGHDN, CDR2 FVKESK. Trimming removed 0 bases from V and 3 bases from J, with 12 bases in between. The CDR3 is 17 residues long. The sequences come from unstimulated CD8+ T cells sorted from spleen or lymph node cells, collected before intestinal transplant. This chain uses TRBV14 with TRBJ1-6, with a possible D match to TRBD1 (6 bases). This TCR was sampled from a human donor who received an intestinal transplant. CDR3 residues: CASSQDWAGDYNSPLHF. CDR3 coding DNA: TGTGCCAGCAGCCAAGACTGGGCAGGGGACTATAATTCACCCCTCCACTTT.